This TCR beta chain is drawn from a study of T cell responses to AZD1222 COVID-19 vaccine. Study as a whole: Researchers grouped second doses given at about 4 or about 12 weeks into one pool.

Study results and limitations: Repertoires were obtained only post-peak T cell response. Spike-specific TCRs gained breadth and depth after people received two AZD1222 doses. Among those given AZD1222, only 6 or 7 were seropositive at baseline.

Germline V lookup: CDR1 DFQATT, CDR2 SNEGSKA (reference sequence). The CDR3 is 9 amino acids. Assay: immunoSEQ multiplex PCR; the TCRdb copy retains only in-frame clones and omits some. The sample contains tens of thousands of clones, roughly nine tenths of which appear only once. A note on this clone: Antigen: not known. Sequence at one end of the junction differs from germline and may be a read error.

The starting material was peripheral blood, obtained on day 0 of AZD1222 vaccination. The J gene is TRBJ1-2, the V gene TRBV20-1; D is uncertain. The origin of this receptor is an adult in good health. The CDR3 loop reads CSASRKEVF. CDR3 sequence (DNA): TGCAGTGCTAGTAGGAAGGAAGTCTTC.